The T cell receptor beta chain described here comes from a study of molecular identifiers for immune sequencing clone quantification. The CDR3 is 15 residues long. Looked up from germline, CDR1 is MDHEN and CDR2 is SYDVKM. V lost 6 bases, J lost 2 bases, and 17 bases lay in between. TCRdb re-called the PCR reads with MiXCR, one entry per CDR3 protein. This sample yields fewer than 45,000 distinct CDR3 sequences, of which about a fifth are seen a single time; about 6.6% belongs to the top ten. The sample taken for sequencing was naive CD8+ T cells from blood, with Jurkat cell RNA spiked in. The subset was: FACS-sorted CD8+CD4-CCR7+CD45RA+ naive T cells. This receptor was obtained from a human donor in good health. Some libraries in this study had Jurkat cell RNA spiked in. This chain joins TRBV28 and TRBJ2-7, with a weak D call TRBD1 (5 bases). The CDR3 DNA sequence: TGTGCCAGCAGCCCCATAGGGGTGTCACCCTACGAGCAGTACTTC. Translated: CASSPIGVSPYEQYF.